Following are 18 T cell receptor beta chains from one sample sequenced in a study of T cell changes during pregnancy in multiple sclerosis. Libraries were prepared by immunoSEQ multiplex PCR; TCRdb keeps only in-frame clonotypes and omits some of them. The profile shows under 150,000 clones, approximately 96% of them singletons. The source material was peripheral blood, sampled after pregnancy. The receptor set was obtained from a female donor with multiple sclerosis, enrolled in a pregnancy study.

The chain couples TRBV30 to TRBJ1-2; D gene ambiguous. The V end was cut by 2 bases, the J end by 8 bases, with 21 bases between. From germline, CDR1 is GTSNPN and CDR2 SVGIG (reference sequence). The CDR3 runs 15 residues. The CDR3 protein is CAWSPPPPGPGGYTF. The CDR3 nucleotides read TGTGCCTGGAGTCCTCCCCCCCCCGGGCCGGGAGGCTACACCTTC.

The V and J genes are TRBV5-1 and TRBJ2-4; 7 bases align to TRBD2. Germline V gene data show CDR1 as SGHRS and CDR2 as YFSETQ. The trim removed 6 bases at V and 0 bases at J, leaving 9 bases unmatched. There are 16 residues in the CDR3. The CDR3 loop is CASTPVGGVAKNIQYF. The CDR3 DNA reads as TGCGCCAGCACCCCGGTGGGGGGGGTAGCCAAAAACATTCAGTACTTC.

The gene calls are TRBV7-6 and TRBJ2-7, with 7 nucleotides matching TRBD2. This CDR3 is built from 13 residues. Germline assignment: CDR1 SGHVS and CDR2 FNYEAQ. Trimming at V came to 5 bases and at J to 6 bases, leaving 7 bases not matched to a gene. CDR3 in DNA: TGTGCCAGCAGCCCCAGACCGGGGGGCGAGCAGTACTTC. This gives the protein CASSPRPGGEQYF.

The genes are TRBV13 and TRBJ2-3, with a tentative D call TRBD2 (6 bases). Between the trimmed V and J ends, which lost 1 base and 1 base, there was a span of 12 bases. The CDR3 runs to 16 residues. Germline CDR1 PRHDT, CDR2 FYEKMQ (reference sequence). Written as DNA, the CDR3 is TGTGCCAGCAGCTTAGTTACGGGAGCCCGCACAGATACGCAGTATTTT. Amino acids: CASSLVTGARTDTQYF.

This chain uses TRBV19 with TRBJ2-3; 12 bases line up with TRBD2. The germline CDR1 and CDR2 sequences are LNHDA and SQIVND (reference sequence). The CDR3 runs 14 residues. Trimming removed 9 bases from V and 7 bases from J; junction bases left unmatched: 8. The CDR3 here is CASTRLAGDYTQYF. CDR3 in DNA: TGTGCCAGCACGAGACTAGCGGGAGATTATACGCAGTATTTT.

The chain joins TRBV14 to TRBJ2-1, with TRBD2 identical over 12 bases. The V and J ends lost 0 bases and 6 bases, in that order; junction bases with no gene match: 3. CDR3 size: 16 residues. Germline-derived CDR1 and CDR2 are SGHDN and FVKESK. As DNA, the CDR3 is TGTGCCAGCAGCCAAGAGGCTAGCGGGAGGGCCAATGAGCAGTTCTTC. Amino acids: CASSQEASGRANEQFF.

This clone was detected a few times. This chain joins TRBV30 and TRBJ1-1; 8 bases are a match to TRBD1. The germline V gene encodes CDR1 GTSNPN and CDR2 SVGIG (reference sequence). The CDR3 length is 15 residues. Losses at the gene ends were 3 bases for V and 0 bases for J; bases not matched to a gene: 6. DNA for the CDR3: TGTGCCTGGAGGATATCAGGGGGCTTGAACACTGAAGCTTTCTTT. It yields the protein CAWRISGGLNTEAFF.

The rearrangement links TRBV11-2 to TRBJ2-7, with 7 bases identical to TRBD1. Per germline, CDR1 SGHAT and CDR2 FQNNGV. The CDR3 consists of 15 residues. Germline trimming cut 5 bases from V and 6 bases from J; bases unmatched to any gene: 13. The CDR3 protein is CASSETGVKGVEQYF. CDR3 DNA sequence: TGTGCCAGCAGCGAAACAGGGGTCAAGGGCGTCGAGCAGTACTTC.

The rearrangement links TRBV5-6 to TRBJ2-1; 7 bases are shared with TRBD2. J gave up 7 bases and V 4 bases, and 8 bases lay outside the gene matches. Germline V gene sequence: CDR1 SGHDT, CDR2 YYEEEE. The CDR3 consists of 14 residues. CDR3 nucleotides: TGTGCCAGCAGCAGGTCCTGGGGGGGGAATGAGCAGTTCTTC. It translates to CASSRSWGGNEQFF.

The rearrangement joins TRBV5-1 to TRBJ2-2; 8 bases are a match to TRBD2. V lost 0 bases to trimming and J lost 7 bases; unmatched junction nucleotides: 5. The CDR3 is 15 residues long. Per the germline V gene, CDR1 is SGHRS and CDR2 is YFSETQ. Here the CDR3 reads CASSLGTSQGGELFF. The CDR3 DNA is TGCGCCAGCAGCTTGGGGACTAGCCAGGGCGGGGAGCTGTTTTTT.

This chain links TRBV7-9 with TRBJ1-4; D possibly corresponds to TRBD1 (6 bases). The CDR3 contains 14 residues. Germline values: CDR1 SEHNR, CDR2 FQNEAQ (reference sequence). V was shortened by 5 bases and J by 3 bases, with 10 bases between the two germline ends. CDR3 in DNA: TGTGCCAGCAGCGAACAGGGTCCTAATGAAAAACTGTTTTTT. As protein: CASSEQGPNEKLFF.

The chain employs TRBV7-9 and TRBJ1-5; D unclear. Trimming cost V 1 base and J 3 bases, with 13 bases left between them. The CDR3 consists of 16 residues. Germline V gives CDR1 SEHNR, CDR2 FQNEAQ (reference sequence). CDR3 amino acids: CASSLGAQSTNQPQHF. The DNA of the CDR3 is TGTGCCAGCAGCTTAGGAGCACAGAGTACCAATCAGCCCCAGCATTTT.

The rearrangement links TRBV19 to TRBJ2-5; 7 nucleotides align to TRBD2. CDR3 length equals 17 residues. Unmatched junction bases numbered 10, after V lost 3 bases and J lost 0 bases. Germline V lookup: CDR1 LNHDA, CDR2 SQIVND (reference sequence). CDR3 nucleotides: TGTGCCAGTAGTATGCCTACAGCGGGATTATACCAAGAGACCCAGTACTTC. Translation gives CASSMPTAGLYQETQYF.

This clone has just a few counts. The chain employs TRBV25-1 and TRBJ2-1, with D perhaps matching TRBD2 (6 bases). V was pared by 6 bases and J by 3 bases, with 9 bases between. The CDR3 consists of 13 residues. Per germline, CDR1 MGHDK and CDR2 SYGVNS. The CDR3: CASRDYHYNEQFF. The CDR3 bases are TGTGCCAGCAGGGACTACCACTACAATGAGCAGTTCTTC.

The chain recombines TRBV19 with TRBJ2-1; 8 nucleotides line up with TRBD2. The CDR3 spans 16 residues. After removal of 5 bases from V and 4 bases from J, the junction contained 10 bases not matched to a gene. Per germline, CDR1 LNHDA and CDR2 SQIVND (reference sequence). The CDR3 spells CASSPGTRGFYNEQFF. As DNA, the CDR3 is TGTGCCAGTAGTCCCGGGACTAGGGGATTTTACAATGAGCAGTTCTTC.

V usage is TRBV7-9 and J usage is TRBJ1-1; 7 nucleotides align to TRBD1. Germline V lookup: CDR1 SEHNR, CDR2 FQNEAQ (reference sequence). This CDR3 has 15 residues. V gave up 5 bases and J gave up 0 bases; unmatched junction bases: 6. The CDR3 DNA reads as TGTGCCAGCAGCCCACAGGGGTCCCTGAACACTGAAGCTTTCTTT. Protein: CASSPQGSLNTEAFF. Filled out from reference TRBV7-9 and TRBJ1-1, the complete variable domain reads DTGVSQNPRHKITKRGQNVTFRCDPISEHNRLYWYRQTLGQGPEFLTYFQNEAQLEKSRLLSDRFSAERPKGSFSTLEIQRTEQGDSAMYLCASSPQGSLNTEAFFGQGTRLTVV.

V is TRBV19 and J is TRBJ2-7; 7 bases line up with TRBD1. The CDR3 extends over 12 amino acids. V lost 5 bases, J lost 5 bases, and 3 bases stayed unmatched. In germline, CDR1 is LNHDA, CDR2 SQIVND (reference sequence). CDR3 sequence reads: CASSLGQNEQYF. CDR3 nucleotide sequence: TGTGCCAGTAGTTTGGGACAGAACGAGCAGTACTTC.

In this sample, this clone turned up once. This chain joins TRBV6-1 and TRBJ2-2, with D perhaps matching TRBD2 (6 bases). The germline V and J ends were trimmed by 5 bases and 7 bases, with 14 bases remaining between them. This CDR3 is built from 14 residues. The germline gives CDR1 MNHNS, CDR2 SASEGT. The CDR3 sequence: CASSTRGMDGELFF. The CDR3 DNA reads TGTGCCAGCAGTACCCGGGGGATGGACGGGGAGCTGTTTTTT.